This is a list of T cell receptor beta chains from one sample in a study of blood T cell repertoires in COVID-19. Generated by immunoSEQ multiplex PCR, the TCRdb table keeps only in-frame clones and is missing some. In the table there are roughly 330,000 clones, about 87% of which are singletons. The material sequenced was PBMCs or T cells enriched from blood (not recorded which). The source of these receptors is a woman younger than 45 who had recovered from COVID-19. Both conserved end residues are part of each CDR3. The order of the fields is CDR3 protein, CDR3 DNA, J gene, V gene, clone size, D gene. The D gene is left open where the match is weak. Size tells how often a clone was seen (once, few, many) or the class of an expanded clone, and some rows leave it out.

CASSQDRGWDGYTF | TGCGCCAGCAGCCAAGATCGGGGGTGGGATGGCTACACCTTC | TRBJ1-2 | TRBV4-1 | NA | NA
CASSLGDRADTQYF | TGCGCCAGCAGCCTGGGGGACAGGGCAGATACGCAGTATTTT | TRBJ2-3 | TRBV5-1 | NA | TRBD1
CASSNPEGAGNTIYF | TGCGCCAGCAGCAACCCCGAAGGGGCTGGAAACACCATATATTTT | TRBJ1-3 | TRBV5-1 | NA | NA
CASTPAYSSEKLFF | TGTGCCAGCACACCTGCCTACTCTTCTGAAAAACTGTTTTTT | TRBJ1-4 | TRBV5-8 | NA | NA
CASSLSDSYEQYF | TGTGCCAGCAGCCTTAGCGATTCCTACGAGCAGTACTTC | TRBJ2-7 | TRBV4-2 | NA | NA
CASKMTGVPYEQYF | TGCGCCAGCAAGATGACAGGGGTGCCCTACGAGCAGTACTTC | TRBJ2-7 | TRBV5-1 | NA | TRBD1
CASSIVLAGDYGYTF | TGTGCCAGTAGTATTGTCCTCGCGGGTGACTATGGCTACACCTTC | TRBJ1-2 | TRBV19 | NA | NA
CASSQQEVQYF | TGTGCCAGCAGCCAACAGGAAGTTCAGTACTTC | TRBJ2-4 | TRBV3-1/TRBV3-2 | NA | NA
CSALAGTGEQFF | TGCAGCGCCTTAGCGGGCACAGGAGAGCAGTTCTTC | TRBJ2-1 | TRBV29-1 | NA | TRBD2
CASSLRSSWSGQGNGYTF | TGCGCCAGCAGCTTGAGGAGTAGCTGGTCCGGACAGGGGAACGGCTACACCTTC | TRBJ1-2 | TRBV5-1 | once | TRBD1
CASSYSGQGGADTQYF | TGTGCCAGCAGTTACTCCGGCCAGGGAGGGGCAGATACGCAGTATTTT | TRBJ2-3 | TRBV6-2/TRBV6-3 | NA | TRBD2
CASRVGQNYGYTF | TGTGCCAGCAGGGTGGGACAGAACTATGGCTACACCTTC | TRBJ1-2 | TRBV6-5 | NA | TRBD1
CASRRQGSNEQFF | TGTGCCAGTAGGCGACAGGGATCCAATGAGCAGTTCTTC | TRBJ2-1 | TRBV19 | NA | TRBD1
CSVGGRAGVTAFF | TGCAGCGTTGGAGGTCGGGCAGGGGTGACAGCTTTCTTT | TRBJ1-1 | TRBV29-1 | few | NA
CASSIGFKKEGNQPQHF | TGTGCCAGTAGTATAGGATTTAAAAAGGAGGGCAATCAGCCCCAGCATTTT | TRBJ1-5 | TRBV19 | NA | NA
CASSVMGRDSGYTF | TGTGCCAGCAGTGTAATGGGGCGCGATAGTGGCTACACCTTC | TRBJ1-2 | TRBV2 | NA | NA
CASSLFTSGGWSYNEQFF | TGTGCCAGCAGTTTGTTTACTAGCGGGGGGTGGTCCTACAATGAGCAGTTCTTC | TRBJ2-1 | TRBV27 | few | TRBD2
CASSPDRVNTEAFF | TGTGCCAGCAGCCCAGACAGGGTGAACACTGAAGCTTTCTTT | TRBJ1-1 | TRBV3-1/TRBV3-2 | NA | TRBD1
CALWTVGQPQHF | TGTGCGCTATGGACAGTTGGACAGCCCCAGCATTTT | TRBJ1-5 | TRBV30 | NA | NA
CASSAGTGNTGELFF | TGCGCCAGCAGCGCTGGGACAGGGAACACCGGGGAGCTGTTTTTT | TRBJ2-2 | TRBV5-1 | NA | TRBD1
CASRENTDTQYF | TGTGCCAGCAGGGAGAACACAGATACGCAGTATTTT | TRBJ2-3 | TRBV2 | few | NA
CAINQGVQETQYF | TGTGCCATCAACCAGGGTGTACAAGAGACCCAGTACTTC | TRBJ2-5 | TRBV10-3 | NA | NA
CASSEPGFTEAFF | TGCGCCAGCAGTGAACCGGGGTTCACTGAAGCTTTCTTT | TRBJ1-1 | TRBV10-2 | NA | NA
CASSQQGGLIGEQFF | TGTGCCAGCAGCCAACAGGGAGGCCTAATAGGTGAGCAGTTCTTC | TRBJ2-1 | TRBV14 | NA | NA
CASSVPRGTGGSPREKLFF | TGTGCCAGCAGCGTTCCAAGGGGGACAGGGGGCTCCCCCAGGGAAAAACTGTTTTTT | TRBJ1-4 | TRBV9 | NA | TRBD1
CASSQAGVYGYTF | TGTGCCAGCAGCCAAGCAGGGGTTTATGGCTACACCTTC | TRBJ1-2 | TRBV3-1/TRBV3-2 | NA | NA
CASLPGGSEDTQYF | TGTGCCAGTCTCCCAGGGGGGTCTGAGGATACGCAGTATTTT | TRBJ2-3 | TRBV19 | NA | NA
CASSITGGEDSPLHF | TGCGCCAGCAGCATAACAGGGGGCGAAGATTCACCCCTCCACTTT | TRBJ1-6 | TRBV5-1 | few | TRBD1
CATNLDRGMAGSTDTQYF | TGTGCCACAAACCTGGACAGGGGAATGGCGGGGAGCACAGATACGCAGTATTTT | TRBJ2-3 | TRBV25-1 | NA | TRBD1
CASSPQTGDTGELFF | TGTGCCAGCAGCCCCCAGACAGGAGACACCGGGGAGCTGTTTTTT | TRBJ2-2 | TRBV7-9 | NA | NA
CASSMETGGNSPLHF | TGTGCCAGTAGTATGGAGACAGGGGGAAATTCACCCCTCCACTTT | TRBJ1-6 | TRBV19 | NA | TRBD1
CASSLLSGPSYEQYF | TGTGCCAGCAGTTTATTGAGTGGGCCGTCCTACGAGCAGTACTTC | TRBJ2-7 | TRBV28 | NA | NA
CASRQGATEAFF | TGTGCCAGCAGACAGGGGGCAACTGAAGCTTTCTTT | TRBJ1-1 | TRBV6-5 | NA | TRBD1
CASRMGAGGIPLHF | TGCGCCAGCAGGATGGGGGCAGGGGGCATTCCCCTCCACTTT | TRBJ1-6 | TRBV10-2 | NA | TRBD1
CASSQERDLLGGTDTQYF | TGCGCCAGCAGCCAAGAGAGGGACCTACTTGGGGGGACAGATACGCAGTATTTT | TRBJ2-3 | TRBV4-3 | NA | NA
CASSENRGGDNSPLHF | TGTGCCAGCAGTGAAAACCGGGGGGGAGATAATTCACCCCTCCACTTT | TRBJ1-6 | TRBV2 | NA | NA
CASSPRQGGYGYTF | TGTGCCAGCAGCCCCCGACAGGGTGGTTATGGCTACACCTTC | TRBJ1-2 | TRBV9 | NA | TRBD1
CASTHSQGAVNQPQHF | TGTGCCAGTACCCACTCACAGGGGGCGGTCAATCAGCCCCAGCATTTT | TRBJ1-5 | TRBV19 | few | TRBD1
CASSPGGTGELFF | TGTGCCAGCAGCCCGGGAGGCACCGGGGAGCTGTTTTTT | TRBJ2-2 | TRBV9 | NA | TRBD2
CAIRGGISNTEAFF | TGTGCCATCAGGGGGGGGATTAGCAACACTGAAGCTTTCTTT | TRBJ1-1 | TRBV10-3 | NA | NA
CASSPSGTADVEQYF | TGTGCCAGCAGCCCATCCGGGACTGCCGATGTTGAGCAGTACTTC | TRBJ2-7 | TRBV7-9 | NA | NA
CASSFGPRPNEQYF | TGTGCCAGCAGCTTTGGGCCCCGCCCCAACGAGCAGTACTTC | TRBJ2-7 | TRBV7-2 | NA | NA
CSVVGGRTGGYTF | TGCAGCGTTGTTGGTGGGCGAACCGGCGGCTACACCTTC | TRBJ1-2 | TRBV29-1 | NA | NA
CSAPNYGYTF | TGCAGTGCGCCTAATTATGGCTACACCTTC | TRBJ1-2 | TRBV20-1 | NA | NA
CASSLPGGAYNEQFF | TGCGCCAGCAGCTTACCCGGGGGGGCCTACAATGAGCAGTTCTTC | TRBJ2-1 | TRBV4-1 | NA | TRBD2
CASYPSGGENTQYF | TGTGCCAGTTACCCTAGCGGGGGGGAAAATACGCAGTATTTT | TRBJ2-3 | TRBV6-5 | NA | TRBD2
CASSVPGTGPQYF | TGTGCCAGTAGTGTCCCCGGGACAGGGCCGCAGTATTTT | TRBJ2-3 | TRBV19 | NA | TRBD1
CATSRGLQNTIYF | TGTGCCACCAGCCGGGGTCTCCAAAACACCATATATTTT | TRBJ1-3 | TRBV15 | NA | NA